These 16 T cell receptor beta chains were all obtained from the same sample, sequenced in a study of blood T cell repertoires in COVID-19 (dated by TCRdb to the early 2020s). Library creation used the immunoSEQ multiplex PCR assay. The source is immuneACCESS, and TCRdb retained only in-frame sequences with V and J called. Part of the clones is not carried over; for the studies checked, unresolved V genes explain less than half of this, and the remainder is unexplained. The sample records about 160,000 clones, 82% of which are singletons. About 10% of the sample is held by the ten biggest clonotypes. Sequences were obtained from peripheral blood. The receptors shown here come from a woman of 80 years or more with active or convalescent COVID-19.

This clone appeared a single time. The DNA for the CDR3 is TGTGCCAGCAGCGGAGGGTGGGCGGACTCCTACGAGCAGTACTTC. Translated: CASSGGWADSYEQYF. The chain combines TRBV7-2 with TRBJ2-7, with D perhaps TRBD2 (6 bases). The length of the CDR3 is 15 residues. With 5 bases removed from V and 0 bases from J, the gap between germline ends came to 14 bases. The germline V gene has CDR1 SGHTA and CDR2 FQGNSA.

The V gene is TRBV6-6, the J gene TRBJ2-1; 10 nucleotides line up with TRBD2. This CDR3 is built from 16 residues. V was pared by 5 bases and J by 1 base, with 5 bases of the junction left unmatched. The germline CDR1 and CDR2 sequences are MNHNY and SVGAGI (reference sequence). The CDR3 protein is CASSLRTSGSYNEQFF. In DNA, the CDR3 is TGTGCCAGCAGTCTCCGGACTAGCGGATCCTACAATGAGCAGTTCTTC.

The CDR3 nucleotides read TGTGCCACCAGCAGAGAACCGACAGGGGTCCACGAGCAGTACTTC. Translated: CATSREPTGVHEQYF. This rearrangement joins TRBV15 to TRBJ2-7; 8 bases map to TRBD1. The length of the CDR3 is 15 residues. V lost 0 bases to trimming and J lost 5 bases; unmatched junction nucleotides: 6. CDR1 LNHNV and CDR2 YYDKDF come from the germline V gene (reference sequence).

This chain joins TRBV19 and TRBJ2-3, with 7 bases lining up with TRBD1. The CDR3 runs 13 residues. V was pared by 3 bases and J by 6 bases, with 3 bases of the junction left unmatched. Germline V gene sequence: CDR1 LNHDA, CDR2 SQIVND (reference sequence). The DNA of the CDR3 is TGTGCCAGTAGTATCGGCAGGGGGGATACGCAGTATTTT. This translates into CASSIGRGDTQYF.

The chain recombines TRBV9 with TRBJ2-2, with TRBD2 matching 9 bases. The V and J ends lost 1 base and 1 base, in that order; junction bases with no gene match: 2. Germline CDR1 is SGDLS and CDR2 is YYNGEE. The CDR3 consists of 16 residues. The DNA of the CDR3 is TGTGCCAGCAGCGTAAGACTAGCGGAGAACACCGGGGAGCTGTTTTTT. Residues: CASSVRLAENTGELFF.

CDR3 sequence (DNA): TGCGCCAGCAGCCTAGGGACAGCACAGAGCACAGATACGCAGTATTTT. This translates into CASSLGTAQSTDTQYF. J is TRBJ2-3 and V is TRBV5-1; 7 nucleotides agree with TRBD1. Germline V gene data show CDR1 as SGHRS and CDR2 as YFSETQ. J was trimmed by 0 bases and V by 4 bases; bases with no gene match: 8. This CDR3 comprises 16 residues.

This sequence joins TRBV3-1 (or the pseudogene TRBV3-2) and TRBJ2-7; 10 nucleotides line up with TRBD1. In germline, CDR1 is LGHDT, CDR2 YNNKEL (reference sequence). V dropped 4 bases and J dropped 0; count of bases not matched to a gene: 12. The CDR3 sequence is 18 residues long. Written as DNA, the CDR3 is TGTGCCAGCAGCCCCGCGGGACAGGGGTTTTCTCTCTCCTACGAGCAGTACTTC. Its protein is CASSPAGQGFSLSYEQYF.

The rearrangement joins TRBV10-3 to TRBJ1-4; a weak D match, TRBD1 (6 bases). This CDR3 has 11 amino acids. Per the germline V gene, CDR1 is ENHRY and CDR2 is SYGVKD. Trimming took 10 bases from V and 5 from J, leaving 8 bases between them. Written as DNA, the CDR3 is TGTGCCACCCAGGGGAATGAAAAACTGTTTTTT. It specifies CATQGNEKLFF.

The chain combines TRBV5-1 with TRBJ1-1, with a tentative D call TRBD1 (5 bases). V dropped 0 bases and J dropped 3 bases, with 12 bases sitting between them. The germline gives CDR1 SGHRS, CDR2 YFSETQ. The CDR3 runs to 15 residues. This CDR3 is CASSLEAGSDTEAFF. DNA of the CDR3: TGCGCCAGCAGCTTGGAGGCAGGGTCTGACACTGAAGCTTTCTTT.

The sample holds a few counts of this clone. CDR3 sequence: CASSQQLTVVNTEAFF. As DNA, the CDR3 is TGTGCCAGCAGCCAACAGCTCACAGTCGTCAACACTGAAGCTTTCTTT. The chain couples TRBV14 to TRBJ1-1; no firm D call. This CDR3 comprises 16 residues. Germline assignment: CDR1 SGHDN and CDR2 FVKESK. Trimming shortened V by 2 bases and J by 2 bases, and 15 bases separated the two germline ends.

The gene calls are TRBV6-6 and TRBJ2-5, with D hard to call. The germline gives CDR1 MNHNY, CDR2 SVGAGI (reference sequence). CDR3 size: 11 residues. The ends were cut back, 5 bases at V and 5 bases at J, with 6 bases in the middle. CDR3 protein: CASSVRETQYF. In DNA, the CDR3 is TGTGCCAGCAGTGTTCGGGAGACCCAGTACTTC.

V and J are TRBV5-4 and TRBJ2-2, with D unresolved. V was clipped by 3 bases and J by 5 bases, with 8 bases between them. The germline V gene has CDR1 SGHNT and CDR2 YYREEE (reference sequence). The length of the CDR3 is 13 residues. The CDR3, as DNA: TGTGCCAGCAGCTCTGACTTTACCGGGGAGCTGTTTTTT. Its translation is CASSSDFTGELFF. The variable domain in full, with the rest retrieved from reference TRBV5-4 and TRBJ2-2, is ETGVTQSPTHLIKTRGQQVTLRCSSQSGHNTVSWYQQALGQGPQFIFQYYREEENGRGNFPPRFSGLQFPNYSSELNVNALELDDSALYLCASSSDFTGELFFGEGSRLTVL.

This chain links TRBV15 with TRBJ2-7; a possible D gene is TRBD1 (6 bases). Trimming stripped 1 base from V and 3 bases from J, with 10 bases between. Germline V CDR1 and CDR2: LNHNV, YYDKDF (reference sequence). The CDR3 totals 14 residues. The CDR3 bases are TGTGCCACCAGCAGAGGGTCACAGGGCTACGAGCAGTACTTC. It encodes CATSRGSQGYEQYF.

The rearrangement links TRBV9 to TRBJ1-4; D is perhaps TRBD1 (6 bases). The V end lost 4 bases, the J end lost 1 base, and 14 bases lay between the germline ends. The CDR3 covers 16 residues. The germline V gene has CDR1 SGDLS and CDR2 YYNGEE. The CDR3 here is CASSPTGQLTNEKLFF. DNA for the CDR3: TGTGCCAGCAGCCCAACCGGACAGTTAACTAATGAAAAACTGTTTTTT.

J is TRBJ2-3 and V is TRBV3-1 (or the pseudogene TRBV3-2); 9 nucleotides line up with TRBD2. The CDR3 extends over 15 amino acids. In germline, CDR1 is LGHDT, CDR2 YNNKEL (reference sequence). J gave up 2 bases and V 6 bases, and 6 bases lay outside the gene matches. CDR3 bases: TGTGCCAGCAGTCAGGTAGCGGGAGCCACAGATACGCAGTATTTT. Amino acids: CASSQVAGATDTQYF.

In this sample, this clone turned up once. The gene calls are TRBV24-1 and TRBJ2-2; 13 bases agree with TRBD2. The CDR3 spans 16 residues. Germline V gene data show CDR1 as KGHDR and CDR2 as SFDVKD. The V gene end was trimmed by 9 bases and the J gene end by 0 bases; junction bases not matched to a gene: 3. The CDR3 region has the DNA TGTGCCACCGGCGGACTAGCGGGGGCGAACACCGGGGAGCTGTTTTTT. This encodes CATGGLAGANTGELFF.